This T cell receptor (beta chain) was identified during a study of metastatic and nonmetastatic thyroid tumors. Study-level background: Repertoires from malignant and benign thyroid patients were compared across blood and tumor or nodule tissue. Study findings and constraints: Versus benign nodules, malignant thyroid tumors reportedly had significantly higher TCR beta diversity, in blood and tumor.

This clone was seen only once. Its antigen is as yet unknown. Original data processing: The study took CDR3 differences across clinicopathological groups and made a distant-metastasis classifier for papillary thyroid cancer from them. MiXCR re-clonotyped the PCR reads for TCRdb. The V and J calls follow TCRdb's processing rather than the paper's. The sample has approximately 17,000 clones, roughly 24% seen once; the top ten hold roughly 9.8%. Thyroid surgery took place with no prior treatment in any patient. The CDR3 is 14 amino acids. CDR1 is SGHKS, CDR2 YYEKEE, per germline (reference sequence). Trimming removed 1 base from V and 6 bases from J, with 13 bases in between.

Sample: blood. This rearrangement joins TRBV5-5 to TRBJ1-2, with D maybe TRBD1 (5 bases). The sequence was obtained from a male donor with papillary thyroid cancer or a benign thyroid nodule (not recorded which). Some clones in this sample may be carry-over from other donors' samples. As DNA, the CDR3 is TGTGCCAGCAGCTTGTTGTGGGGGAGTGATGGCTACACCTTC. It specifies CASSLLWGSDGYTF.